One and the same sample provided the 22 T cell receptor beta chains below, sequenced in a study of blood T cell repertoires in COVID-19. Sequencing was performed with immunoSEQ multiplex PCR; in TCRdb, only in-frame clones are kept and a portion is missing. The sample lists some 180,000 clones; 85% to 90% were seen once. Sequenced material: PBMCs or T cells enriched from blood (not recorded which). The receptors come from a man aged 40-55 years who had recovered from COVID-19.

CDR3 sequence reads: CASSLDSSQTVKRYF. In DNA, the CDR3 is TGTGCCAGCAGCTTAGATTCGTCACAGACCGTTAAGAGGTACTTC. This chain joins TRBV11-2 and TRBJ2-7; D remains unclear. This CDR3 contains 15 residues. Germline V gene lookup returns CDR1 SGHAT and CDR2 FQNNGV. The V and J ends lost 0 bases and 12 bases respectively, with 21 bases between them.

This clone was seen ten or more times. The chain carries TRBV11-2 and TRBJ2-1, with D possibly TRBD1 on 6 matching bases. This CDR3 region has 15 residues. Trimming cost V 7 bases and J 0 bases, with 13 bases left between them. The V gene's germline CDR1 is SGHAT and CDR2 FQNNGV. DNA of the CDR3: TGTGCCAGCATGACTGGACAGAGCTCCTACAATGAGCAGTTCTTC. Its translation: CASMTGQSSYNEQFF.

The rearrangement links TRBV10-3 to TRBJ2-5; TRBD1 might be the D (5 bases). The V gene's germline CDR1 is ENHRY and CDR2 SYGVKD. The V gene lost 2 bases and the J gene lost 2 bases, with 15 bases spanning the gap. This CDR3 comprises 16 residues. CDR3 residues: CAISELKVGPQETQYF. The CDR3 nucleotides read TGTGCCATCAGTGAGCTAAAGGTGGGGCCACAAGAGACCCAGTACTTC.

The rearrangement joins TRBV12-3 or TRBV12-4 to TRBJ1-2; TRBD1 agrees at 10 bases. V gave up 6 bases and J gave up 8 bases; unmatched junction bases: 3. The CDR3 has 12 residues. DNA for the CDR3: TGTGCCAGCAGAGGACAGGGGGGGGGCTACACCTTC. Residues: CASRGQGGGYTF.

The chain recombines TRBV7-2 with TRBJ1-1, with 7 bases that match TRBD1. The V segment lost 8 bases and the J segment 4 bases; nucleotides outside the gene matches: 10. The length of the CDR3 is 14 residues. In germline, CDR1 is SGHTA, CDR2 FQGNSA. The CDR3 sequence is CASGNDRATTEAFF. The CDR3 DNA follows: TGTGCCAGCGGAAACGACAGGGCGACCACTGAAGCTTTCTTT.

The chain carries TRBV6-5 and TRBJ1-1; 7 bases line up with TRBD1. The CDR3 sequence is 13 residues long. The germline CDR1 and CDR2 sequences are MNHEY and SVGAGI. V shed 7 bases, J shed 4 bases, and the junction held 6 bases outside the gene matches. CDR3 amino acids: CASKSGGSTEAFF. The CDR3, as DNA: TGTGCCAGCAAATCAGGGGGTAGCACTGAAGCTTTCTTT.

V gene TRBV29-1 combines with J gene TRBJ1-2, with D perhaps TRBD1 (6 bases). V was cut by 4 bases and J by 5 bases, with 8 bases left in between. The length of the CDR3 is 11 residues. Germline-derived CDR1 and CDR2 are SQVTM and ANQGSEA. The CDR3 DNA is TGCAGCGTTGGAGGGGGATATGGCTACACCTTC. Encoded protein: CSVGGGYGYTF.

This clone turned up a few times. This rearrangement joins TRBV5-4 to TRBJ2-2; no firm D call. The germline V and J ends were trimmed by 0 bases and 7 bases, with 16 bases remaining between them. This CDR3 is 16 amino acids long. Per germline, CDR1 SGHNT and CDR2 YYREEE (reference sequence). CDR3 in amino acids: CASSLAAKADIGELFF. CDR3 nucleotides: TGTGCCAGCAGCTTGGCTGCGAAGGCGGATATCGGGGAGCTGTTTTTT.

This clone was seen only a few times. V gene TRBV5-4 combines with J gene TRBJ2-5, with TRBD2 as a possible D gene (6 bases). Deletions cut 4 bases from V and 2 bases from J, with 12 bases between. The germline CDR1 and CDR2 sequences are SGHNT and YYREEE (reference sequence). The CDR3 covers 14 residues. The CDR3 reads CASSRESRQETQYF. CDR3 in DNA: TGTGCCAGCAGCCGGGAGAGTAGGCAAGAGACCCAGTACTTC.

The chain joins TRBV5-6 to TRBJ2-3, with D hard to call. V shed 0 bases and J shed 10 bases, with 12 bases lying between them. The length of the CDR3 is 13 residues. In germline, CDR1 is SGHDT, CDR2 YYEEEE. The CDR3 is CASSLDVPTPQYF. Written as DNA, the CDR3 is TGTGCCAGCAGCTTGGATGTCCCTACCCCGCAGTATTTT. The full variable domain, its missing parts supplied by reference TRBV5-6 and TRBJ2-3, is DAGVTQSPTHLIKTRGQQVTLRCSPKSGHDTVSWYQQALGQGPQFIFQYYEEEERQRGNFPDRFSGHQFPNYSSELNVNALLLGDSALYLCASSLDVPTPQYFGPGTRLTVL.

The chain uses TRBV24-1 and TRBJ1-2, with D maybe TRBD1 (6 bases). Germline-derived CDR1 and CDR2 are KGHDR and SFDVKD. The CDR3 consists of 13 residues. Trimming removed 3 bases from V and 8 bases from J, with 12 bases in between. The CDR3, as DNA: TGTGCCACCAGTGATGGGGGCCGGGGCGGCTACACCTTC. It encodes CATSDGGRGGYTF.

The rearrangement joins TRBV5-1 to TRBJ1-6, with 8 bases fitting TRBD1. Trimming cost V 9 bases and J 5 bases; bases outside gene matches: 4. CDR3 length equals 13 residues. CDR1 SGHRS and CDR2 YFSETQ come from the germline V gene. CDR3 in amino acids: CATTGQDNSPLHF. The CDR3 DNA sequence: TGCGCCACCACGGGACAGGATAATTCACCCCTCCACTTT.

This chain joins TRBV19 and TRBJ1-5; D unresolved. With 0 bases removed from V and 4 bases from J, the gap between germline ends came to 13 bases. The CDR3 runs 16 residues. Germline assignment: CDR1 LNHDA and CDR2 SQIVND (reference sequence). CDR3 DNA: TGTGCCAGTAGTATAGATCTTGGGCAGAATAATCAGCCCCAGCATTTT. Protein product: CASSIDLGQNNQPQHF. Drawing the rest from reference TRBV19 and TRBJ1-5, the complete variable domain is DGGITQSPKYLFRKEGQNVTLSCEQNLNHDAMYWYRQDPGQGLRLIYYSQIVNDFQKGDIAEGYSVSREKKESFPLTVTSAQKNPTAFYLCASSIDLGQNNQPQHFGDGTRLSIL.

The gene calls are TRBV13 and TRBJ2-4, with 12 bases aligning to TRBD2. The V gene end was trimmed by 5 bases and the J gene end by 8 bases; junction bases not matched to a gene: 10. CDR1 is PRHDT, CDR2 FYEKMQ, per germline (reference sequence). The length of the CDR3 is 16 residues. CDR3 DNA sequence: TGTGCCAGCAGCAGGGGACTAGCGGGCCCAGGGGACATTCAGTACTTC. Its protein product is CASSRGLAGPGDIQYF.

The chain is built from TRBV2 and TRBJ1-6, with D possibly matching TRBD1 (6 bases). Trimming removed 8 bases from V and 6 bases from J, with 17 bases in between. CDR3 length equals 15 residues. The V gene's germline CDR1 is SNHLY and CDR2 FYNNEI. CDR3 sequence: CASGEGQTANSPLHF. For the CDR3, the DNA is TGTGCCAGCGGCGAAGGACAGACGGCTAATTCACCCCTCCACTTT.

The CDR3 coding sequence is TGTGCCAGCAGCCCATACCTAGTTACCTATAATTCACCCCTCCACTTT. The encoded protein is CASSPYLVTYNSPLHF. The genes are TRBV5-5 and TRBJ1-6; no reliable D call. Germline CDR1 and CDR2: SGHKS and YYEKEE (reference sequence). CDR3 length: 16 residues. The V and J ends lost 4 bases and 2 bases respectively, with 13 bases between them.

The chain has TRBV9 and TRBJ1-6; possible D gene TRBD1, 6 bases. Germline V gene lookup returns CDR1 SGDLS and CDR2 YYNGEE. The CDR3 consists of 14 residues. Trimming shortened V by 4 bases and J by 7 bases, and 12 bases separated the two germline ends. The CDR3 coding sequence is TGTGCCAGCAGCCAACAGGGAGCGAATTCACCCCTCCACTTT. Protein product: CASSQQGANSPLHF.

The gene calls are TRBV5-6 and TRBJ2-7; 7 positions match TRBD2. Germline CDR1 SGHDT, CDR2 YYEEEE. The CDR3 consists of 15 residues. V gave up 0 bases and J gave up 3 bases; unmatched junction bases: 6. The CDR3 loop reads CASSLARGRGYEQYF. CDR3 bases: TGTGCCAGCAGCTTGGCCCGCGGGAGAGGCTACGAGCAGTACTTC.

The chain has TRBV6-5 and TRBJ2-5; possibly TRBD2 for D (6 bases). Trimming pared 2 bases from V and 2 bases from J, leaving 12 bases between. This CDR3 has 15 residues. From germline, CDR1 is MNHEY and CDR2 SVGAGI. The CDR3 DNA is TGTGCCAGCAGTTACGGCGGGAATTCACAAGAGACCCAGTACTTC. Encoded protein: CASSYGGNSQETQYF.

The CDR3 nucleotides are TGTGCCACCAGTGATGGGCCAGCTTACAATGAGCAGTTCTTC. This encodes CATSDGPAYNEQFF. This chain connects TRBV24-1 to TRBJ2-1; D is undetermined. CDR1 is KGHDR and CDR2 is SFDVKD in the germline V gene. The CDR3 is 14 residues long. The V end was cut by 3 bases, the J end by 4 bases, with 9 bases between.

This rearrangement joins TRBV6-1 to TRBJ2-2; the match to TRBD2 covers 7 bases. This CDR3 is built from 15 residues. Germline V gene sequence: CDR1 MNHNS, CDR2 SASEGT. The V gene end was trimmed by 2 bases and the J gene end by 6 bases; junction bases not matched to a gene: 6. This CDR3 is CASSESGGFAGELFF. The CDR3 bases are TGTGCCAGCAGTGAATCGGGGGGTTTTGCCGGGGAGCTGTTTTTT.

V gene TRBV7-9 combines with J gene TRBJ1-2; possible D gene TRBD1, 6 bases. The CDR3 runs 15 residues. Germline lookup yields CDR1 SEHNR and CDR2 FQNEAQ (reference sequence). V lost 5 bases and J lost 7, with 20 bases in between. The CDR3 spells CASSPRTDAYRGYTF. The CDR3 nucleotides read TGTGCCAGCAGCCCTAGGACAGACGCTTACCGTGGCTACACCTTC.